This TCR beta chain was observed in a study of blood T cell repertoires in COVID-19 (TCRdb year 2020). For the wider study: The collaborator samples originated in the United States, Italy and Spain and spanned the acute and convalescent phases of COVID-19. The samples were drawn from the first 160 participants of the ongoing ImmuneRACE study and from over 950 subjects provided by 6 global collaborators. Subjects who had been exposed to COVID-19, were actively infected with it, or had recovered from it provided the deeply sampled blood TCRbeta repertoires that made up the dataset. The prospective study material was composed of cDNA or gDNA derived from T cells, B-cell-depleted T cells, or PBMCs. HLA class I and class II types, where available, came from metadata supplied by the sample provider rather than from assay-based typing. Nearly every sample came with metadata listing a de-identified subject ID, COVID-19 status, age in years and sex. A freely available public database, intended as a resource for researchers studying the immune response to SARS-CoV-2, is where the repertoires were released. Overall study outcomes, separate from this receptor: Clinical and demographic metadata were provided uncurated, with the amount varying by source and participant.

CDR1 and CDR2, per the germline V gene, are MGHDK and SYGVNS. The CDR3 starts with the cysteine, ends with the phenylalanine, and has 15 residues. Here the CDR3 DNA is all that survives: 45 bases in frame from base 1. Relative to germline, V is 0 bases shorter and J is 4 bases shorter, with 10 bases between their ends. Collaborating institutions collected whole blood in K2EDTA tubes following their own protocols. For TCRbeta analysis, collaborators shipped samples as frozen whole blood, isolated PBMCs, or DNA extracted from either of those sample types. A note on this clone: Its antigen specificity is not known. The sample holds no much larger clone one base away, and base qualities are not on file.

The immunoSEQ Assay, a bias-controlled multiplex PCR, was used to amplify TCRbeta CDR3 regions from genomic DNA. As for the original processing: Nucleated cell counts per sample were estimated from amplification of reference gene primers within the assay. To quantify the absolute abundance of each unique TCRbeta CDR3 rearrangement, sequence reads were collapsed and filtered. For each sample, productive Simpson clonality was calculated by taking the square root of Simpson's diversity index across productive rearrangements. TCRdb took over this immuneACCESS table, retaining in-frame rearrangements with V and J assigned. Such tables are incomplete; in checked studies, under half of the missing clones stem from an unresolved V gene, and the remainder is unexplained. The V and J calls and clone size were taken over from that table, and D and trimming were inferred from the DNA. This sample is represented by fewer than 200,000 clones; roughly nine tenths of them were singletons. The top ten constitute about 20% of the sample.

The sequence came from a man in his 70s with active or convalescent COVID-19. The sample consisted of peripheral blood. Recombination joined TRBV25-1 with TRBJ2-1; the D gene is perhaps TRBD1, from 5 matching bases. Read as DNA, the sequence is TGTGCCAGCAGTGAATATGGCTCAGGGTACAATGAGCAGTTCTTC. It encodes CASSEYGSGYNEQFF.